Following are 2 T cell receptor beta chains from one sample sequenced in a study of blood T cells in healthy people across ages. A sample-barcoded 5' primer and a J-beta primer mix were used in a second PCR of about 6 to 11 cycles. Using its own MiXCR run on the 5' RACE reads, TCRdb lists one record per CDR3 protein. The sample has roughly 730,000 distinct CDR3 sequences; about 56% are singletons. Sequencing was done on a sample of blood. The receptors derive from a man in his forties in good health.

V usage is TRBV10-3 and J usage is TRBJ1-2, with 10 bases that match TRBD1. Germline loops: CDR1 ENHRY, CDR2 SYGVKD. The CDR3 length is 15 residues. The V gene end was trimmed by 9 bases and the J gene end by 6 bases; junction bases not matched to a gene: 13. In DNA form, the CDR3 reads TGTGCCATACAGGACACTAGACAGGGGGCAAATGGCTACACCTTC. Its protein is CAIQDTRQGANGYTF.

The rearrangement uses TRBV20-1 and TRBJ2-1, with 7 bases fitting TRBD1. Germline V lookup: CDR1 DFQATT, CDR2 SNEGSKA (reference sequence). The CDR3 runs to 13 residues. With V trimmed by 3 bases and J by 10 bases, 9 bases remained unmatched. For the CDR3, the DNA is TGCAGTGCTAGTCCGGGACAGTACTACGAGCAGTTCTTC. Protein: CSASPGQYYEQFF.